This paragraph covers one TCR beta chain sequence. Its antigen remains unidentified. The CDR3 is 16 residues long. V lost 4 bases and J lost 4, with 16 bases in between. Germline CDR1 reads SGHVS; CDR2 reads FNYEAQ. These data are taken from a study of cytotoxic CD8 clonotypes in ibrutinib-treated CLL. The overall study: The sample average was 255,043 productive templates and fewer than 95,000 productive rearrangements.

Findings and limits, study-wide: Pretreatment clonality was elevated relative to age-matched healthy donors and paralleled circulating CD8+ T-cell counts.

Generated by immunoSEQ multiplex PCR, the TCRdb table keeps only in-frame clones and is missing some. This sample has about 50,000 clones, with about 57% found just once. The chain employs TRBV7-6 and TRBJ2-2; the D is unclear. This sequence originates from a human donor with chronic lymphocytic leukemia. Sequencing was performed on PBMCs, taken after 24 months of ibrutinib treatment. CDR3: CASSSLTRYGTGELFF. Here the CDR3 DNA reads TGTGCCAGCAGCTCCTTAACCCGATATGGCACCGGGGAGCTGTTTTTT.